Described below is a single TCR beta chain sequence and its context. The data stem from a study of blood T cell repertoires in COVID-19. On the study more broadly: COVID-19 samples, acute and convalescent, were from the United States, Italy and Spain.

The V end lost 2 bases, the J end lost 5 bases, and 19 bases lay between the germline ends. The CDR3 has 17 amino acids. Germline V gene sequence: CDR1 MRHNA, CDR2 SNTAGT. As handled by the study authors: Cell counts per sample came from amplifying reference gene primers. Repertoires were generated with immunoSEQ multiplex PCR, while TCRdb's copy carries only in-frame clones and drops some. V, J and clone size derive from that table, while D and trimming were established from the DNA sequence. The sample gives 200,000 to 250,000 clones, about nine tenths of which show up once; under 2% is in the top ten.

J is TRBJ2-1 and V is TRBV6-4; D may be TRBD2 (6 bases). The sample consisted of peripheral blood. The sequence derives from an older woman who had recovered from COVID-19. CDR3: CASSDNGEAGYHNEQFF. DNA of the CDR3: TGTGCCAGCAGTGACAACGGGGAGGCAGGGTACCACAATGAGCAGTTCTTC.